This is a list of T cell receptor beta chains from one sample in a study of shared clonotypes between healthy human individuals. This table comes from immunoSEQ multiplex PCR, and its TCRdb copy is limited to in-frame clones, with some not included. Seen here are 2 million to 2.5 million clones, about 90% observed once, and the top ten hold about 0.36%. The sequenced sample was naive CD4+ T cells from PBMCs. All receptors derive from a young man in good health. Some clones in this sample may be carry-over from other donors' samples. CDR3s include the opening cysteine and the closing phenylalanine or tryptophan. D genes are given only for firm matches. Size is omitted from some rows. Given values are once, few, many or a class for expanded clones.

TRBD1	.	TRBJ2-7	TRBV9	TGTGCCAGCAGCGTAGAGCTGTCAGGACAGGGGGCAAGATACGAGCAGTACTTC	CASSVELSGQGARYEQYF
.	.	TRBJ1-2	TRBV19	TGTGCCAGTAGTATATCAGGAGAAACTTATGGCTACACCTTC	CASSISGETYGYTF
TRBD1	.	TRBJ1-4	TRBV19	TGTGCCAGTACCCAATTACGGACAGGCCCTAATGAAAAACTGTTTTTT	CASTQLRTGPNEKLFF
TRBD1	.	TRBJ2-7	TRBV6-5	TGTGCCAGCAGTTACAGCGGAGACAGGGGGCGCCACGAGCAGTACTTC	CASSYSGDRGRHEQYF
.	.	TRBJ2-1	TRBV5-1	TGCGCCAGCAGCCCGTATGGGGGTCTCTCCTACAATGAGCAGTTCTTC	CASSPYGGLSYNEQFF
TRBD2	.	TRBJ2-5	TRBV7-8	TGTGCCAGCAGCCTTAGCGGGGGGTACCAAGAGACCCAGTACTTC	CASSLSGGYQETQYF
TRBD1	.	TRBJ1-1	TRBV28	TGTGCCAGCAGTCGGCAGGGGGCGATTCCTGAAGCTTTCTTT	CASSRQGAIPEAFF
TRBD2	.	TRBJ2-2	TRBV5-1	TGCGCCAGCAGCTTGTGGGCTAGCGGGAGGCAGACGAACACCGGGGAGCTGTTTTTT	CASSLWASGRQTNTGELFF
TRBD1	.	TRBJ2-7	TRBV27	TGTGCCAGCAGTTTCCGGACAGGGGAGTCCTACGAGCAGTACTTC	CASSFRTGESYEQYF
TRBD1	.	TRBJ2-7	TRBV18	TGTGCCAGCTCACGGGGCCAAACAGGGGTCCACGAGCAGTACTTC	CASSRGQTGVHEQYF
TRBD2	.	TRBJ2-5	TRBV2	TGTGCCAGCAGCGGGACTAGTCACCAAGAGACCCAGTACTTC	CASSGTSHQETQYF
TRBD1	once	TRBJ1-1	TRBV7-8	TGTGCCAGCAGCCTGGGACAGGGGCGAGGCACTGAAGCTTTCTTT	CASSLGQGRGTEAFF
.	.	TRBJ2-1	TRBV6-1	TGTGCCAGCAGTGTCAGCCTGCACAATGAGCAGTTCTTC	CASSVSLHNEQFF
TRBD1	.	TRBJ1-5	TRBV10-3	TGTGCCATCAGGGGGGGGGACAGTTCCAATCAGCCCCAGCATTTT	CAIRGGDSSNQPQHF
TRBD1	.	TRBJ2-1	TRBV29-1	TGCAGCGTCGACGACAGGGGGTTCAATGAGCAGTTCTTC	CSVDDRGFNEQFF
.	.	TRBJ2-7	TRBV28	TGTGCCAGCAGTTTTACGAGGGTTGGCTCCTACGAGCAGTACTTC	CASSFTRVGSYEQYF
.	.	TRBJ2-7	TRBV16	TGTGCCAGCAGCCAATTGGGGCCCTACGAGCAGTACTTC	CASSQLGPYEQYF
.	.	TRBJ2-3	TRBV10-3	TGTGCCATCGGAACTTCTAGCACAGATACGCAGTATTTT	CAIGTSSTDTQYF
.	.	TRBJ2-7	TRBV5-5	TGTGCCAGCAGCCGGACAGTTCCCTCCTACGAGCAGTACTTC	CASSRTVPSYEQYF
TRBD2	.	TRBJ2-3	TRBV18	TGTGCCAGCTCACGACTCCAACTCGGGACTAGCGGGAGCCTCCCCCCCCCAGATACGCAGTATTTT	CASSRLQLGTSGSLPPPDTQYF
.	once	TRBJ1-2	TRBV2	TGTGCCAGCAGTGATATTTATGGCTACACCTTC	CASSDIYGYTF
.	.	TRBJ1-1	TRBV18	TGTGCCAGCTCACCAAGCACCAGCTTGAACACTGAAGCTTTCTTT	CASSPSTSLNTEAFF
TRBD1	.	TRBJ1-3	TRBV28	TGTGCCAGCAGTTCTGCGCCAGGGGGTACGGGAAACACCATATATTTT	CASSSAPGGTGNTIYF
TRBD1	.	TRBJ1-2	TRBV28	TGTGCCAGCAGTTCACAGGGGGTTCCCACTCATGGCTACACCTTC	CASSSQGVPTHGYTF
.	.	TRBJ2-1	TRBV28	TGTGCCAGCTTATCCCTTATGGCCATCTCCTACAATGAGCAGTTCTTC	CASLSLMAISYNEQFF
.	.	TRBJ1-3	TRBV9	TGTGCCAGCAGCGTAGAGGCCCGCTTAGCTTCTGGAAACACCATATATTTT	CASSVEARLASGNTIYF
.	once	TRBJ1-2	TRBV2	TGTGCCAGCACGGGCAGGGGACGGTATGGCTACACCTTC	CASTGRGRYGYTF
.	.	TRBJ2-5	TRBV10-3	TGTGCCATCAGTGTGAATAGGGGCTTCCAAGAGACCCAGTACTTC	CAISVNRGFQETQYF
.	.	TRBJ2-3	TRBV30	TGTGCCTGGAGTACGGGGGGCGCAGATACGCAGTATTTT	CAWSTGGADTQYF
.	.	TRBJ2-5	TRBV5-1	TGCGCCAGCAGCTTGGGGTCGGGCCCACAAGAGACCCAGTACTTC	CASSLGSGPQETQYF
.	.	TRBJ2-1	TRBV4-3	TGCGCCAGCAGCCGCAGTATCGTGGACTACAATGAGCAGTTCTTC	CASSRSIVDYNEQFF
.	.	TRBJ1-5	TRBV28	TGTGCCACCTGGGCGACAGTCAATCAGCCCCAGCATTTT	CATWATVNQPQHF
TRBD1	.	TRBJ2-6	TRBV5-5	TGTGCCAGTCTACCTGGACAGGAGTACAACGTCCTGACTTTC	CASLPGQEYNVLTF